The clone carrying this T cell receptor beta chain was observed a few times. The antigen remains unidentified. This sample's RNA came from whole unsorted tissue. Chemotherapy-naive patients with new lung cancer underwent thoracic surgery in China, August–late 2014. V lost 4 bases, J lost 0 bases, and 10 bases lay in between. The germline gives CDR1 DFQATT, CDR2 SNEGSKA (reference sequence). The CDR3 spans 14 residues. This record comes from a study of tumor and adjacent non-tumor tissue in lung cancer. The overall study: The patients, 10 men and 5 women, were about 30 to 76 with stage I to III disease.

Study results and caveats: Tumor tissue had significantly higher TCR diversity than normal lung.

A modified ARM-PCR protocol with three rounds of nested PCR amplified TCRbeta. TCRdb called the multiplex PCR reads again in MiXCR, with one record for every CDR3 protein. Of 220,000 or so distinct CDR3 sequences listed, 60% to 75% are singletons. The sequence was collected from a man in his 60s with non-small cell lung cancer. Sequencing was done on a sample of lung tumor tissue. The chain combines TRBV20-1 with TRBJ2-1; D not certain. The CDR3 nucleotides are TGCAGTGCTAAATTGGTATACTCCTACAATGAGCAGTTCTTC. Protein: CSAKLVYSYNEQFF.